The present entry profiles one TCR beta chain with its context. Reverse transcription of about 0.45 to 1 ug RNA was performed with random hexamers. Across 54 Vbeta and 13 Jbeta, immunoSEQ multiplex PCR amplified TCR beta CDR3. TCRdb recomputed calls from the immunoSEQ multiplex PCR reads with MiXCR, one row per CDR3 protein. The sample consists of hundreds of thousands of distinct CDR3 sequences, about 94% of them appearing once. The sample originates from a study of CD8 T cells in Susac syndrome. The study sequenced TCR beta in blood CD8+ and CD4+ T cells. Negative isolation yielded the CD8+ and CD4+ T cells, while FACS enriched the TEMRA cells. The V gene end was trimmed by 6 bases and the J gene end by 0 bases; junction bases not matched to a gene: 7. Germline-derived CDR1 and CDR2 are DFQATT and SNEGSKA (reference sequence). The CDR3 totals 15 residues.

The chain combines TRBV20-1 with TRBJ2-3, with 9 bases matching TRBD2. The TCR comes from a human donor with Susac syndrome. Source material: CD4+ T cells from PBMCs. The CDR3 reads CSAPAGGTSTDTQYF. CDR3 bases: TGCAGTGCCCCGGCGGGGGGGACTAGCACAGATACGCAGTATTTT.